This TCR beta chain originates from a study of tissue T cells after allogeneic stem cell transplantation. Study-level results: Blood and spleen captured only part of the tissue TCR repertoire.

There are 17 residues in the CDR3. CDR1 is SGHRS and CDR2 is YFSETQ in the germline V gene. Losses at the gene ends were 0 bases for V and 3 bases for J; bases not matched to a gene: 5. The table came from immunoSEQ multiplex PCR; TCRdb's copy has only in-frame clones and leaves some out. The sample carries 8,000 to 10,000 clones, approximately 61% recorded once. Points on this clone: Antigen specificity is unknown.

The chain joins TRBV5-1 to TRBJ2-3, with 12 bases aligning to TRBD2. Sequenced material: tissue from the jejunum, taken at autopsy. This receptor was obtained from a woman aged 18-55 years with breast cancer. The CDR3 coding sequence is TGCGCCAGCAGCTTGGAGCCTAGCGGGGGGGTAACAGATACGCAGTATTTT. This sequence encodes CASSLEPSGGVTDTQYF.